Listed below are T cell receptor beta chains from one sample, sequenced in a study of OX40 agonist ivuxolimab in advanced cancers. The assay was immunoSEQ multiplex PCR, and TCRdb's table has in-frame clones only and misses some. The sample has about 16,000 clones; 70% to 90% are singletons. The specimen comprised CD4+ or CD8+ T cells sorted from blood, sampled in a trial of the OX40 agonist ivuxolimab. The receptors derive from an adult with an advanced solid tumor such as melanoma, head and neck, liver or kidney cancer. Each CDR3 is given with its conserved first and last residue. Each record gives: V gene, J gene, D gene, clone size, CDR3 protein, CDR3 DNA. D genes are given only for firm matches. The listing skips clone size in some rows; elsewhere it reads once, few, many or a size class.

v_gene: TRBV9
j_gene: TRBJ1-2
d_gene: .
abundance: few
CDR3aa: CASSRASGYTF
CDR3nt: TGTGCCAGTTCCCGGGCTAGTGGCTACACCTTC

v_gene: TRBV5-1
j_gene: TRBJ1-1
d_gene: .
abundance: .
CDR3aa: CASSLGSAGKNTEAFF
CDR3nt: TGCGCCAGCAGCTTGGGTTCAGCGGGGAAGAACACTGAAGCTTTCTTT

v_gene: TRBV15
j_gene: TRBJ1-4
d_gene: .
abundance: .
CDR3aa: CATSTPIMGGLVMEKLFF
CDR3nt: TGTGCCACCAGCACCCCTATTATGGGCGGGCTTGTCATGGAAAAACTGTTTTTT

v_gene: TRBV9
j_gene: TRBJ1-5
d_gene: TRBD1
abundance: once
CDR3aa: CASSVGTGYQPQHF
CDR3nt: TGTGCCAGCAGCGTAGGGACAGGGTATCAGCCCCAGCATTTT

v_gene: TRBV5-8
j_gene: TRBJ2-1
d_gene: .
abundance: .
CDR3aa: CASSWPGVINEQFF
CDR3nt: TGTGCCAGCAGCTGGCCGGGAGTGATCAATGAGCAGTTCTTC

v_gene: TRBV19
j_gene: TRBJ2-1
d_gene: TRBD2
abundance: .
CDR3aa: CASKRTSGIYNEQFF
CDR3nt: TGTGCCAGCAAGAGAACTAGCGGGATCTACAATGAGCAGTTCTTC

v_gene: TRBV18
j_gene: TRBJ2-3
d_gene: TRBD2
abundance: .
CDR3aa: CASSPGLASGSLTDTQYF
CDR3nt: TGTGCCAGCTCACCGGGGCTGGCTAGCGGGAGTCTTACAGATACGCAGTATTTT

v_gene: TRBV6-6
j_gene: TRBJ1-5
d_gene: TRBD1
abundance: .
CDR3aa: CASSPDRGQPQHF
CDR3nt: TGTGCCAGCAGCCCTGACAGGGGCCAGCCCCAGCATTTT

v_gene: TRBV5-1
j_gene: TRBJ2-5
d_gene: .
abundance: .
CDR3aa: CASSRSIQETQYF
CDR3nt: TGCGCCAGCAGCCGAAGCATACAAGAGACCCAGTACTTC

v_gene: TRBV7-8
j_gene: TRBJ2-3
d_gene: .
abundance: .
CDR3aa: CASSLGGYTDTQYF
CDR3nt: TGTGCCAGCAGCTTAGGGGGATACACAGATACGCAGTATTTT

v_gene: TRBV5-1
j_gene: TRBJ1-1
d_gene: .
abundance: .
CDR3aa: CASSLVLDTEAFF
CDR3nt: TGCGCCAGCAGCTTGGTTTTGGACACTGAAGCTTTCTTT

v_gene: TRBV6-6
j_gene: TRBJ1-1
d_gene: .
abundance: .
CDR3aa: CASRLPGGTEAFF
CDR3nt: TGTGCCAGCAGGCTGCCTGGGGGAACTGAAGCTTTCTTT

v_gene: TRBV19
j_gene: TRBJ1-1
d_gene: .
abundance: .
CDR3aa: CASSRGARSTEAFF
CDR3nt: TGTGCCAGTAGTAGGGGAGCGCGGAGCACTGAAGCTTTCTTT

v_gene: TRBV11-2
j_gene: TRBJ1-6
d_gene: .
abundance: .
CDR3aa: CASSFNRAGNSPLHF
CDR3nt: TGTGCCAGCAGCTTCAACAGGGCGGGGAATTCACCCCTCCACTTT

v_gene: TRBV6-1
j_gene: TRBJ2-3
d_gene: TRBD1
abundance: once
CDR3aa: CASKGTGTDTQYF
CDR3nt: TGTGCCAGCAAAGGGACAGGTACAGATACGCAGTATTTT

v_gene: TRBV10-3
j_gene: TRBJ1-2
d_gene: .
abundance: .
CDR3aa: CAISESGNYGYTF
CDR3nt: TGTGCCATCAGTGAGTCTGGGAACTATGGCTACACCTTC

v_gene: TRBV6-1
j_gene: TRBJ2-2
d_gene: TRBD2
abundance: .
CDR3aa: CASKRGRSNTGELFF
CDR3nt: TGTGCCAGCAAGCGGGGACGGTCGAACACCGGGGAGCTGTTTTTT

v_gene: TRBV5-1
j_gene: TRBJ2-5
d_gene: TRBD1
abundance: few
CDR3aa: CASSRGQARETQYF
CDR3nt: TGCGCCAGCAGCAGAGGACAGGCCCGAGAGACCCAGTACTTC